The present T cell receptor beta chain was sequenced within a study of cytomegalovirus exposure and HLA in healthy donors (dated by TCRdb to between 2016 and 2019). Study-level background: An earlier analysis of 587 of the donors reported about 300 Gb of sequence data and around 110 million unique TCR beta sequences obtained from around 170 million T cells. Alongside the repertoire data, information on donor age, sex, ethnicity and CMV serostatus was compiled. Of the roughly 390 genotyped donors, approximately 81% were placed in the genetic ancestry cluster associated with self-reported Caucasian donors. HLA typing covered class I and class II loci at four-digit resolution. Typing coverage varied by locus: roughly 620-630 donors for A, B, C, DRB1 and DQB1; roughly 500 for DQA1; about 600 for DPA1; more than 450 for DPB1. About five DR-DQ haplotypes were handled as single units for association and clustering, since linkage in the cohort was strong. Approximately 330 gigabases of sequencing data and 75 million to 85 million unique TCR sequences made up an early release that covered several hundred HLA-typed donors. The study used immunosequencing to profile the T cell repertoires of 666 subjects and linked those repertoires to cytomegalovirus serostatus. A later analysis re-examined previously published TCR beta repertoires from several hundred donors and added high-resolution HLA genotyping to investigate patterns of TCR occurrence. The later analysis used no new phenotypic data to find candidate immune exposures, relying instead on TCR beta sequences and their occurrence across donors. To decide whether each TCR beta V gene segment behaved as functional or pseudogenic, an earlier analysis of several hundred of the donors relied on high-throughput TCR beta sequencing. The study combined high-throughput TCR immunosequencing, statistical association of individual TCRs with disease status, and machine learning to predict cytomegalovirus infection status. Along with the roughly 700-subject first cohort, a separate validation cohort of 120 different subjects was used. The study aimed to test whether signatures of past pathogen exposure could be identified by cataloging public T cell receptors. Among several hundred genotyped donors of the cohort, an average of around 250,000 unique TCR beta nucleotide sequences was sequenced per donor, of which about 19% were non-productive. In a later genetic analysis, genome-wide SNP genotypes for 398 of the 666 donors were used, and that subset was treated as a discovery cohort. Every discovery cohort repertoire had been produced on one sequencing platform.

In total, fewer than 750 healthy bone marrow donors made up the cohort. All cohort members were sampled while nominally healthy, although unrecorded immune exposures were likely present. The donor was CMV seronegative and was included in the group of approximately 350 seronegative cohort members. Every donor gave a peripheral blood sample, and the peripheral blood mononuclear cells from that sample were used for TCR beta sequencing. Genomic DNA extraction from the blood cell samples was performed with the Qiagen DNeasy Blood Extraction Kit. According to the germline V gene, CDR1 reads SGHDT and CDR2 reads YYEEEE. V was cut back by 1 base and J by 9 bases, leaving a gap of 17 bases between them. From the cysteine through the phenylalanine, the CDR3 covers 14 amino acids. Of all the DNA, just the CDR3 is kept, 42 bases in frame from base 1. The paper as a whole reports these results and caveats: A group of highly shared sequence variants was considered likely to be a technical artifact of the sequencing pipeline. In a later analysis, TCR association rates were found to vary across HLA loci, with the most associated TCRs seen for DRB1 alleles and the fewest for HLA-C alleles. The cohort was sequenced for TCR beta chains only, and without alpha or paired-chain data the features that could be detected were limited. In both the original and validation cohorts, the classifier was reported to diagnose cytomegalovirus status with high specificity and sensitivity. In vitro tests confirmed that three of the cytomegalovirus-associated TCR beta chains recognize cytomegalovirus antigens. The only immune exposure information available for the cohort was CMV serostatus. A later analysis reported that several top co-occurrence clusters appeared linked to parvovirus B19, influenza, CMV and Epstein-Barr virus. Most TCR sequences were seen in very few donors, while some public TCRs were found in many individuals. Because counts were too low, roughly 17 rarely observed V segments, including chromosome 9 orphons, were left out of the earlier analysis of roughly 600 of the donors. In a later genetic analysis, a missense DCLRE1C variant was associated with V-gene and J-gene trimming of TCR beta chains, and the association was replicated in an independent cohort. In a later analysis, 16,951 TCR beta sequences were associated with specific HLA alleles at a false discovery rate of 0.05. The presence/absence analyses assumed that sequencing depth was roughly uniform across donors, and that assumption may not be true. A later genetic analysis reported fewer N-insertions in productive TCRs among donors in an Asian-associated ancestry cluster than the approximately 670-donor mean. Most CMV-associated TCR beta chains appeared to be HLA-restricted in a later analysis, and the HLA associations seemed to be driven largely by CMV exposure. According to the authors, the approach could potentially be generalized to other disease states and immunological phenotypes. A total of 150 to 200 TCR beta chains were listed by the study as associated with cytomegalovirus. Some IMGT-functional V segments, including TRBV6-2 and TRBV6-3, could not be told apart with the 87-base-pair reads, so those segments were excluded. In a later analysis, HLA-associated TCR beta chains were found to be more clonally expanded and to have lower generation probabilities than equally common non-associated chains. Because HLA typing was unavailable for some donors at each locus, only the typed subset was used in association tests. When HLA alleles, especially DR and DQ, strongly co-occurred, TCR associations were difficult to assign to individual alleles. A further reported finding was that TCR beta sequences accurately predicted the HLA-A and HLA-B alleles for most subjects in the first cohort. In an earlier analysis of 450 to 750 of the donors, most TCR beta V segments appeared in productive rearrangements about 87% or about 30% of the time, broadly matching IMGT annotations. Linkage disequilibrium might explain the correlated functional status among segregating V segments, but an unknown experimental factor could not be ruled out.

Libraries were constructed by the immunoSEQ multiplex PCR assay. A mixture of 60 forward primers for TCR Vbeta segments and 13 reverse primers for TCR Jbeta segments was used in the multiplex PCR. A multiplex PCR assay on genomic DNA amplified the CDR3 region of rearranged TCR beta genes. Amplified TCR beta libraries were sequenced as 87-base-pair reads on the Illumina HiSeq System. The authors' pipeline ran thus. In a later analysis, 80 million or so unique TCR beta chains were counted across the approximately 670 repertoires, and roughly 10 million of these chains were shared by at least two donors. Raw reads were error-corrected and collapsed into unique sequences with a nearest-neighbor algorithm that merged closely related sequences to remove PCR and sequencing errors. To assign V, D and J gene segments, CDR3 sequences were aligned to IMGT reference sequences. Each retained sequence needed at least a six-nucleotide match to both a V gene segment and a J gene segment. Rearrangements were called productive when the CDR3 lacked stop codons and stayed in frame with V and J; all others were non-productive. Following IMGT convention, CDR3 was defined as the stretch from the second conserved V-encoded cysteine up to the conserved J-encoded phenylalanine. The earlier analysis of a few hundred of the donors excluded any sequence lacking an unambiguous match to a single V gene segment. An earlier analysis of 550 to 650 of the donors classified V segments as functional when productive rearrangements were above 56.7% and as segregating when the standard deviation between donors was above 5%. A statistical classification framework was developed to diagnose cytomegalovirus status using the catalog of TCR beta chain sequences. In a later analysis, TCR nucleotide sequences were compared against IMGT/GENE-DB human TR gene sequences so that V and J genes could be assigned. Using the TCRdist pipeline, a later analysis assigned CDR3 sequences along with most-parsimonious VDJ recombination scenarios. A later analysis defined each TCR beta chain by its CDR3 amino acid sequence plus V-gene family, and excluded reads lacking a unique V-gene family. A later analysis removed several hundred highly shared, low-generation-probability nucleotide sequences to deal with suspected cross-contamination and a sequencing artifact. A later analysis calculated a clonal expansion index for each public chain from normalized within-repertoire ranks of inferred template counts. Generation probabilities in a later analysis came from a VDJ recombination model fitted to out-of-frame rearrangements, and those results were checked against IGoR. Hypergeometric tests were used in a later analysis to score TCR-TCR, TCR-HLA and TCR-CMV co-occurrence, with a repertoire-size bias correction applied to the TCR pairs. In a later analysis, false discovery rates were estimated by permuting HLA or CMV assignments 20 times. In a later analysis, co-occurring TCRs were grouped with DBSCAN, and TCRdist sequence similarity was added when clustering was performed within HLA-allele-positive subsets. Co-occurrence clustering excluded repertoires with fewer than 30,000 or more than 120,000 public chains, plus five with anomalous nucleotide sharing. TCRdb re-hosts the immuneACCESS table, in-frame sequences only. Its copies lack some clones; in the studies checked, an unresolved V gene accounts for under half of them, and the cause for the rest is not known. V and J calls and clone size are copied from that table; D and trimming were computed from the DNA. The sample's own table lists about 47,000 clones. In total, the top ten clones hold roughly a sixth of the sample.

Remarks on this clone: Its antigen is unknown.

In this chain, TRBV5-6 is recombined with TRBJ2-7, with the D gene not confidently named. Sequenced input: PBMCs. The sequence was collected from a male donor in good health and CMV-seronegative. The DNA sequence follows: TGTGCCAGCAGCTTGACCGTTGTTGGGTACAGGCAGTACTTC. Translated, it gives CASSLTVVGYRQYF.